This T cell receptor beta chain was retrieved from a study of OX40 agonist ivuxolimab in advanced cancers. The repertoire was sequenced with immunoSEQ multiplex PCR; TCRdb's copy has only in-frame clones and lacks some. The table has 20,000 or so clones, about 80% seen once. This CDR3 has 15 residues. Germline V gene data show CDR1 as SNHLY and CDR2 as FYNNEI. Trimming at V came to 5 bases and at J to 10 bases, leaving 14 bases not matched to a gene. This chain connects TRBV2 to TRBJ2-5; 9 bases line up with TRBD2. The TCR originated in an adult with an advanced solid tumor such as melanoma, head and neck, liver or kidney cancer. The sample consisted of CD4+ or CD8+ T cells sorted from blood, taken in a trial of the OX40 agonist ivuxolimab. The DNA for the CDR3 is TGTGCCAGCAGTACTCCGAAGGTAGCGGGAGTGGACCAGTACTTC. Residues: CASSTPKVAGVDQYF.